The next 20 T cell receptor beta chains were all read from a single sample in a study of tumor-infiltrating lymphocytes in primary liver carcinoma. Starting material for RNA and DNA co-extraction consisted of about 20-33 mg of unsorted bulk tissue. TCR beta cDNA was made from roughly 500 ng total RNA with a constant-region primer. Construction of TCR beta libraries relied on three successive nested multiplex PCR rounds employing slightly modified ARM-PCR. PCR rounds one and two used TRBV1-TRBV30 forward primers with a C-beta reverse primer for 10 cycles each. TCRdb re-derived calls from the multiplex PCR reads in MiXCR, one entry per CDR3 protein. Among about 21,000 distinct CDR3 sequences, roughly 85% were seen once, and the ten largest hold approximately 40%. What was sequenced was liver tumor tissue from sampling region 1. As for subset: tumor region T1, superior pole. The receptors stem from a young woman with primary liver carcinoma and hepatitis B virus infection.

On this clonotype: At one of its ends the junction is not consistent with the germline gene, which may arise from a read error. The chain is built from TRBV10-3 and TRBJ1-3, with D unclear. The V gene's germline CDR1 is ENHRY and CDR2 SYGVKD. The CDR3 is 14 amino acids. CDR3 in DNA: TGTCCCATAAGTGAGTCAGTTTCTGGAAGCACCATATATTTT. As protein: CPISESVSGSTIYF.

The chain carries TRBV30 and TRBJ1-1; D gene unclear. CDR1 and CDR2 (germline): GTSNPN, SVGIG (reference sequence). This CDR3 spans 16 amino acids. CDR3 sequence: CVLSVGGRLSNTEAFF. The CDR3 nucleotides read TGTGTCTTGAGTGTAGGTGGCAGGCTTTCGAACACTGAAGCTTTCTTT.

For this clonotype: One base away lies a much larger clone, so this may be a sequencing read error. This rearrangement joins TRBV12-3 or TRBV12-4 to TRBJ2-5; D may be TRBD2 (5 bases). The length of the CDR3 is 14 residues. The CDR3 DNA sequence: TGTGCCAGCAGTTACCCGGACTCCCAAGAGACCCATTACTTC. It specifies CASSYPDSQETHYF.

On this clonotype itself: A read error may produce the germline difference seen at one junction end. The rearrangement links TRBV28 to TRBJ2-2, with 7 nucleotides matching TRBD2. Germline assignment: CDR1 MDHEN and CDR2 SYDVKM. The CDR3 totals 13 residues. The CDR3 DNA reads as TGTGCCAGCAGTTTGGGCAGGAGCGGGGAGATGTTTTTT. The encoded protein is CASSLGRSGEMFF.

The chain recombines TRBV4-1 with TRBJ2-3; weak D call: TRBD2 (9 bases). The CDR3 length is 20 residues. Germline lookup yields CDR1 MGHRA and CDR2 YSYEKL. With 4 bases removed from V and 13 bases from J, the gap between germline ends came to 39 bases. The CDR3 is CASSPQQGGSILAGTDTEYF. The CDR3 DNA reads TGCGCCAGCAGCCCGCAACAGGGGGGCTCCATACTAGCGGGCACAGATACAGAGTATTTT.

As for this clonotype: An end of the junction does not agree with germline; a read error may underlie this. J is TRBJ2-3 and V is TRBV5-6; 7 nucleotides match TRBD2. Germline CDR1 reads SGHDT; CDR2 reads YYEEEE. CDR3 length equals 14 residues. The CDR3 coding sequence is TGTGCCAGCAGCCCGCTAGCGGAAGTAGATACGCAATATTTT. Residues: CASSPLAEVDTQYF.

The chain uses TRBV4-3 and TRBJ2-1; D is unclear. CDR1 LGHNA and CDR2 YSLEER come from the germline V gene. The CDR3 contains 14 residues. V lost 4 bases to trimming and J lost 13 bases, with 20 bases between them. The CDR3 region is CASSLTELVNVQFF. The CDR3 DNA follows: TGCGCCAGCAGCCTCACAGAGTTGGTCAATGTACAGTTCTTC.

In regard to this clonotype: One junction end does not reproduce the germline sequence, and a read error may be involved. The genes are TRBV11-1 and TRBJ2-2; possible D gene TRBD2, 6 bases. CDR1 is SGHAT, CDR2 FQDESV, per germline (reference sequence). The CDR3 spans 16 residues. Here the CDR3 reads CASSIVGGMNTGQLFF. The CDR3 DNA reads as TGTGCCAGCAGCATAGTGGGGGGTATGAATACCGGGCAGCTGTTTTTT.

This chain links TRBV11-1 with TRBJ2-5; a possible D gene is TRBD1 (5 bases). Germline V gene lookup returns CDR1 SGHAT and CDR2 FQDESV (reference sequence). The ends were cut back, 9 bases at V and 3 bases at J, with 17 bases in the middle. The CDR3 is made up of 14 amino acids. The CDR3 nucleotides are TGTGCCAGGAACTTAGCAGGGCGTGAAGAGACCCAGTACTTC. Protein: CARNLAGREETQYF.

The chain has TRBV7-8 and TRBJ2-7, with D hard to call. Germline V lookup: CDR1 SGHVS, CDR2 FQNEAQ. The CDR3 is 18 residues long. The CDR3 loop is CANSSGRGRIMSSYEQYF. CDR3 coding DNA: TGTGCTAACAGCTCGGGTCGCGGTCGTATTATGAGCTCCTACGAGCAGTACTTC.

This clonotype was recorded only once. One end of the junction does not line up with germline, which may come from a read error. This chain connects TRBV6-1 to TRBJ2-2, with D perhaps given as TRBD1 or TRBD2 (6 bases each). Per germline, CDR1 MNHNS and CDR2 SASEGT. The CDR3 covers 19 residues. The CDR3 here is CVSSETLPGGATNSGELFF. The CDR3 bases are TGTGTCAGCAGTGAAACCCTTCCCGGGGGCGCCACGAACTCCGGGGAGCTGTTTTTT.

Concerning this clonotype itself: The junction differs from germline at one of its ends, possibly a read error. This rearrangement joins TRBV11-3 to TRBJ2-1; D perhaps matches TRBD1 (5 bases). Germline lookup yields CDR1 SGHNT and CDR2 YENEEA. This CDR3 has 14 amino acids. The CDR3 bases are TGTGCCAGCAGCTTAGTTCGGCAGGGCAATGTGCAGTTCTTC. Its protein product is CASSLVRQGNVQFF.

This clonotype was seen once. The V call is TRBV11-3, the J call TRBJ2-7; possibly TRBD2 for D (5 bases). V shed 3 bases and J shed 3 bases, with 15 bases lying between them. This CDR3 has 15 residues. The germline V gene encodes CDR1 SGHNT and CDR2 YENEEA. In DNA form, the CDR3 reads TGTGCCAGCAGCTTCGGGATAGATACAAGCTACGAGCAGTACTTC. Translated: CASSFGIDTSYEQYF.

Details on this clonotype: The junction shows a germline mismatch at one end, possibly a read error. The rearrangement joins TRBV11-2 to TRBJ2-7, with D uncertain. CDR1 SGHAT and CDR2 FQNNGV come from the germline V gene. CDR3 size: 15 residues. CDR3 bases: TGCGCCCGTAGCTTACAGACCGGCAGCTCCTACGAGCAGTACTTC. Translating gives CARSLQTGSSYEQYF.

Regarding this clonotype: An end of the junction does not agree with germline; a read error may underlie this. The genes are TRBV5-4 and TRBJ2-3, with 8 bases aligning to TRBD2. This CDR3 spans 18 amino acids. Per germline, CDR1 SGHNT and CDR2 YYREEE (reference sequence). In DNA, the CDR3 is TGTGCCAGGAGTAACCCGGCGGCTAGCGGGTGTCGGACAGAAACGCAGTATTTT. Protein product: CARSNPAASGCRTETQYF.

About this clonotype: One end of the junction varies from germline; a read error may be responsible. The rearrangement joins TRBV6-6 to TRBJ2-3; a weak D match, TRBD2 (6 bases). There are 17 residues in the CDR3. Germline loops: CDR1 MNHNY, CDR2 SVGAGI (reference sequence). DNA of the CDR3: TGTGACAGCAGTTCCATCTTAGACCGGGGAGGCAAGATAGGGCAGTATTTT. Its translation is CDSSSILDRGGKIGQYF.

This clonotype has at least ten counts. The chain couples TRBV29-1 to TRBJ2-1; 7 nucleotides line up with TRBD2. The CDR3 runs to 14 residues. Germline V gene lookup returns CDR1 SQVTM and CDR2 ANQGSEA. Unmatched junction bases numbered 8, after V lost 7 bases and J lost 2 bases. CDR3 DNA: TGCAGCGCTACGGGGGGAGAGGCCTACAATGAGCAGTTCTTC. Its protein product is CSATGGEAYNEQFF.

This clonotype was counted once. The CDR3 DNA reads TGTGCCAGCAACCGATTATTATCGGGAGCCACGGATACGCAGTATTTT. Amino acids: CASNRLLSGATDTQYF. The V call is TRBV7-9, the J call TRBJ2-3; D perhaps matches TRBD2 (6 bases). The CDR3 consists of 16 residues. Trimming pared 7 bases from V and 6 bases from J, leaving 23 bases between. Looked up from germline, CDR1 is SEHNR and CDR2 is FQNEAQ (reference sequence). Combining the CDR3 with reference TRBV7-9 and TRBJ2-3 gives the whole variable domain DTGVSQNPRHKITKRGQNVTFRCDPISEHNRLYWYRQTLGQGPEFLTYFQNEAQLEKSRLLSDRFSAERPKGSFSTLEIQRTEQGDSAMYLCASNRLLSGATDTQYFGPGTRLTVL.

As for this clonotype: The conserved closing phenylalanine or tryptophan is absent in this CDR3, likely reflecting a read error. Because the CDR3's place on the DNA is in doubt, the DNA is left out and the CDR3 is given as listed by TCRdb. CDR3 protein: CSVETGSTEAFI. V is TRBV29-1 and J is TRBJ1-1; TRBD1 is taken as the D call from the table, unchecked against the DNA. A total of 12 residues make up the CDR3, ends included. The germline V gene has CDR1 SQVTM and CDR2 ANQGSEA.

By sample share, this clonotype is medium-sized. V is TRBV4-2 and J is TRBJ2-5; 8 bases fit TRBD1. The CDR3 totals 15 residues. V lost 0 bases, J lost 2 bases, and 2 bases stayed unmatched. Germline V gene lookup returns CDR1 LGHNA and CDR2 YNFKEQ. The CDR3, as DNA: TGTGCCAGCAGCCAAGAAGGGACAGGACAAGAGACCCAGTACTTC. Translated: CASSQEGTGQETQYF.